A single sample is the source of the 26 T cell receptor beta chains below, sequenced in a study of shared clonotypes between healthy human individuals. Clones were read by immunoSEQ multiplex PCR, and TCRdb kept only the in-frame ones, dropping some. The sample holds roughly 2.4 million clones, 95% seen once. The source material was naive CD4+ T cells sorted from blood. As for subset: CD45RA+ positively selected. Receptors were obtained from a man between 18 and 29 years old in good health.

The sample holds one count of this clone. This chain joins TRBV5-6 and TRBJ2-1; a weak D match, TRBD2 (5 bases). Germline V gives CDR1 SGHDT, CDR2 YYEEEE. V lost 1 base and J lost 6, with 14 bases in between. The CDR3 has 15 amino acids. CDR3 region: CASSLYGLAFNEQFF. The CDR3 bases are TGTGCCAGCAGCTTGTATGGTCTAGCCTTCAATGAGCAGTTCTTC.

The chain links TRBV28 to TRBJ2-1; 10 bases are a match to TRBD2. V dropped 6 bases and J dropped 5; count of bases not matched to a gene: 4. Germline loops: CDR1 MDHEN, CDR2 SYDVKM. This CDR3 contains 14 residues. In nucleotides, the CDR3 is TGTGCCAGCAGGCCAGCGGGGGGGAACAATGAGCAGTTCTTC. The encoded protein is CASRPAGGNNEQFF.

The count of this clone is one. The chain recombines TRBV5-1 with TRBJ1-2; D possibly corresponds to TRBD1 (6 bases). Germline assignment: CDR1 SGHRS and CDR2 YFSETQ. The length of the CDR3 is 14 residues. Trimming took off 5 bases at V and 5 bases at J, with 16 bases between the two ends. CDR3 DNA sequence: TGCGCCAGCAGTTTTGAGGGGACACCATATGGCTACACCTTC. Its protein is CASSFEGTPYGYTF.

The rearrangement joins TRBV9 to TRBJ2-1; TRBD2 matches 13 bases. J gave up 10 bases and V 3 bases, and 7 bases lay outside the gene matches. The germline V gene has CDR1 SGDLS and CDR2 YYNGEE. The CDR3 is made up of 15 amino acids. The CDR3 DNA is TGTGCCAGCAGCGCCGGACTAGCGGGAGAGACCGAGCAGTTCTTC. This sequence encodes CASSAGLAGETEQFF.

The chain's CDR3 is CASSLGPGLYEQYF. CDR3 nucleotide sequence: TGCGCCAGCAGCTTGGGCCCGGGCCTCTACGAGCAGTACTTC. The V and J genes are TRBV5-1 and TRBJ2-7; D unresolved. V was trimmed by 0 bases and J by 3 bases, leaving 10 bases between them. CDR3 length: 14 residues. Germline lookup yields CDR1 SGHRS and CDR2 YFSETQ.

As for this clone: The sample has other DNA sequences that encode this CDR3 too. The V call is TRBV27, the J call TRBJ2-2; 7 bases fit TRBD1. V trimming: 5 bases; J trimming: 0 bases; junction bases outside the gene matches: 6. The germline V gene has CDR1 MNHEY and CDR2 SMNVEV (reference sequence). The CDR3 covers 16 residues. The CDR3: CASSRDRVSNTGELFF. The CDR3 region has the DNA TGTGCCAGCAGTCGAGACAGGGTATCGAACACCGGGGAGCTGTTTTTT.

The CDR3 sequence: CASSYSRGQVGEKLFF. In nucleotides, the CDR3 is TGTGCCAGCAGTTACTCGAGGGGGCAGGTGGGTGAAAAACTGTTTTTT. The gene calls are TRBV6-6 and TRBJ1-4, with TRBD1 identical over 7 bases. With 0 bases clipped from V and 7 bases from J, the junction kept 8 bases outside the gene matches. CDR3 length: 16 amino acids. Germline V lookup: CDR1 MNHNY, CDR2 SVGAGI (reference sequence).

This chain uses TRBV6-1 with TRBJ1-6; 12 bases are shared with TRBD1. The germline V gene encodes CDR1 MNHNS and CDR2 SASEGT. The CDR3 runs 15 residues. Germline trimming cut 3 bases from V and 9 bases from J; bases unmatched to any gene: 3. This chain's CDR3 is CASSERDRGLSPLHF. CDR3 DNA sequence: TGTGCCAGCAGTGAGAGGGACAGGGGGCTTTCACCCCTCCACTTT.

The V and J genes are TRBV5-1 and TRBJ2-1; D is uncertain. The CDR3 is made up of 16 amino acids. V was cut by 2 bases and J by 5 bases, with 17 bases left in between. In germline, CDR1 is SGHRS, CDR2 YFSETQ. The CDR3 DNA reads TGCGCCAGCAGCTTTTTTAAAGGGAATGTGGACAATGAGCAGTTCTTC. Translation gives CASSFFKGNVDNEQFF.

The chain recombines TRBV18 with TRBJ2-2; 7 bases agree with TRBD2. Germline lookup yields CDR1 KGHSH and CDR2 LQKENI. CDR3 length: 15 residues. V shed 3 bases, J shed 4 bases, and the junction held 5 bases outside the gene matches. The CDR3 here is CASSPGRERTGELFF. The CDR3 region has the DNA TGTGCCAGCTCACCTGGGAGGGAGCGCACCGGGGAGCTGTTTTTT.

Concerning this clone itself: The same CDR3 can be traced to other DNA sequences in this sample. CDR3 residues: CASSLGQGNTEAFF. The CDR3 DNA sequence: TGTGCCAGCAGCCTGGGACAGGGAAACACTGAAGCTTTCTTT. The chain couples TRBV7-9 to TRBJ1-1, with TRBD1 matching over 9 bases. Germline V gives CDR1 SEHNR, CDR2 FQNEAQ (reference sequence). There are 14 residues in the CDR3. V was pared by 5 bases and J by 2 bases, with 3 bases of the junction left unmatched.

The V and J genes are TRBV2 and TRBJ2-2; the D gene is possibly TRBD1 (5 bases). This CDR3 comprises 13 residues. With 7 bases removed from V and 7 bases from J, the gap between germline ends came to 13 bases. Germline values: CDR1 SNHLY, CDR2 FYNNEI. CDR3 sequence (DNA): TGTGCCAGCACCCAGACAGATTACGGGGAGCTGTTTTTT. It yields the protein CASTQTDYGELFF.

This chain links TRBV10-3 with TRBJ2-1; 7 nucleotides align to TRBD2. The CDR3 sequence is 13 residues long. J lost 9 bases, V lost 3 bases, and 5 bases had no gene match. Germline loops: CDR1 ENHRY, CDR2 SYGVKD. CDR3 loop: CAISDREAAEQFF. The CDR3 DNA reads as TGTGCCATCAGTGATCGGGAGGCGGCTGAGCAGTTCTTC.

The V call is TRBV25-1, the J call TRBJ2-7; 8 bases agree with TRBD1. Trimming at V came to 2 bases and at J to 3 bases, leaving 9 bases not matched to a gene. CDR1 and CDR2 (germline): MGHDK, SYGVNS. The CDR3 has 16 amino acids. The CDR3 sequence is CASSEVGQGAHYEQYF. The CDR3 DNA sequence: TGTGCCAGCAGTGAAGTTGGGCAGGGGGCCCACTACGAGCAGTACTTC.

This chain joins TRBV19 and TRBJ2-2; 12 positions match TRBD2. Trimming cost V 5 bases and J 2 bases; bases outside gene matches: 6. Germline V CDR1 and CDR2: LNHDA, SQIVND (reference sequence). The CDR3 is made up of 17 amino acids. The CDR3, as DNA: TGTGCCAGTAGTGCAGGACTAGCGGGACTTAACACCGGGGAGCTGTTTTTT. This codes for CASSAGLAGLNTGELFF. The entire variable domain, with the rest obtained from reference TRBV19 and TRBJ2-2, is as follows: DGGITQSPKYLFRKEGQNVTLSCEQNLNHDAMYWYRQDPGQGLRLIYYSQIVNDFQKGDIAEGYSVSREKKESFPLTVTSAQKNPTAFYLCASSAGLAGLNTGELFFGEGSRLTVL.

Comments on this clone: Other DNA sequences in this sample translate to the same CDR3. CDR3 residues: CASSPGSTDTQYF. DNA for the CDR3: TGTGCCAGCAGCCCGGGGAGCACAGATACGCAGTATTTT. The rearrangement joins TRBV5-4 to TRBJ2-3; perhaps TRBD2 as D (5 bases). In germline, CDR1 is SGHNT, CDR2 YYREEE (reference sequence). CDR3 length: 13 residues. V was clipped by 4 bases and J by 0 bases, with 6 bases between them.

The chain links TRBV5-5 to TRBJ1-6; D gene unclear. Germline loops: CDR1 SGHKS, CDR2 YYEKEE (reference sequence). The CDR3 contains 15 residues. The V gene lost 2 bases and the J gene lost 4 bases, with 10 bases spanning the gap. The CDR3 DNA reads TGTGCCAGCAGCTTTTCCAGCGATTATAATTCACCCCTCCACTTT. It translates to CASSFSSDYNSPLHF.

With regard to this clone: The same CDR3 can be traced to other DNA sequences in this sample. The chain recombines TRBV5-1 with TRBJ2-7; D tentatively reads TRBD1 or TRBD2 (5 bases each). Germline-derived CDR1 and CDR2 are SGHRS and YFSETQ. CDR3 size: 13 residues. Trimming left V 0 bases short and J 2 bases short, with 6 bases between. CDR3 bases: TGCGCCAGCAGCTTGGAGGGACCCTACGAGCAGTACTTC. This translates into CASSLEGPYEQYF.

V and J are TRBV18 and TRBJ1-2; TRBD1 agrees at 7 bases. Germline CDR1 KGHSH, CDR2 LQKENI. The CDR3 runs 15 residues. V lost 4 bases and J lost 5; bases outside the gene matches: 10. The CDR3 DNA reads TGTGCCAGCTCACACTTGGGACAGCCAGCGTATGGCTACACCTTC. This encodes CASSHLGQPAYGYTF. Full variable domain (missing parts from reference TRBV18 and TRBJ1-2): NAGVMQNPRHLVRRRGQEARLRCSPMKGHSHVYWYRQLPEEGLKFMVYLQKENIIDESGMPKERFSAEFPKEGPSILRIQQVVRGDSAAYFCASSHLGQPAYGYTFGSGTRLTVV.

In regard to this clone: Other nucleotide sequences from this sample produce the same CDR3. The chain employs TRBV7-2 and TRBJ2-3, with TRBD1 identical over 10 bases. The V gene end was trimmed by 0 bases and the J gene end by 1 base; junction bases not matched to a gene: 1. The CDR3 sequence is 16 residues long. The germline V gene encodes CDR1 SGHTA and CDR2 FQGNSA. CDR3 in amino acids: CASSLAGTGGTDTQYF. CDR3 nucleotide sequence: TGTGCCAGCAGCTTAGCCGGGACAGGGGGCACAGATACGCAGTATTTT.

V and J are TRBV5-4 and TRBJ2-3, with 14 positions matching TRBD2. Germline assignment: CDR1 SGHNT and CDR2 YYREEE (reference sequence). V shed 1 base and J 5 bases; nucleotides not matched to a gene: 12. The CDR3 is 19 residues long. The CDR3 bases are TGTGCCAGCAGCTTGATATATGGACTAGCGGGAGGCCGGGGAGATACGCAGTATTTT. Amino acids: CASSLIYGLAGGRGDTQYF.

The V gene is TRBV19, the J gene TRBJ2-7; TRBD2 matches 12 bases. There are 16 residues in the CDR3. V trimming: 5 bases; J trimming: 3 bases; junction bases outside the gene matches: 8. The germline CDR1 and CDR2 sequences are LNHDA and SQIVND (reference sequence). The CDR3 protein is CASSPNGLAGNYEQYF. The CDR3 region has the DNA TGTGCCAGTAGTCCGAACGGACTAGCGGGAAACTACGAGCAGTACTTC.

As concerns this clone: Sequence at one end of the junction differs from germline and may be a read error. CDR3 region: CASSPKVGGETQYF. The CDR3 region has the DNA TGTGCTAGCAGCCCGAAGGTGGGGGGAGAGACCCAGTACTTC. The chain joins TRBV7-7 to TRBJ2-5, with D possibly matching TRBD2 (6 bases). This CDR3 is 14 amino acids long. From germline, CDR1 is SSHAT and CDR2 FNYEAQ (reference sequence).

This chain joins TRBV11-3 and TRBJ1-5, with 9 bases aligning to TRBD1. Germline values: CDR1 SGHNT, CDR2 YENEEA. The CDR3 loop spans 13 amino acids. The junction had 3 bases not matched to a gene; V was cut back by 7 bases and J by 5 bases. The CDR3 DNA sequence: TGTGCCAGCATGGGACAGGGCCATCAGCCCCAGCATTTT. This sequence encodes CASMGQGHQPQHF. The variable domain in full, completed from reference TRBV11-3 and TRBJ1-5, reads EAGVVQSPRYKIIEKKQPVAFWCNPISGHNTLYWYLQNLGQGPELLIRYENEEAVDDSQLPKDRFSAERLKGVDSTLKIQPAELGDSAVYLCASMGQGHQPQHFGDGTRLSIL.

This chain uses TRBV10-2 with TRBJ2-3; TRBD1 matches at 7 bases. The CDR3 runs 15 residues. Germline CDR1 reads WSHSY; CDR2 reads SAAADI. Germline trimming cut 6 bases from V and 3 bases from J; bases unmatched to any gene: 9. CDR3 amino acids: CASRTGTGPTDTQYF. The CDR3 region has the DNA TGCGCCAGCAGGACAGGGACGGGGCCTACAGATACGCAGTATTTT.

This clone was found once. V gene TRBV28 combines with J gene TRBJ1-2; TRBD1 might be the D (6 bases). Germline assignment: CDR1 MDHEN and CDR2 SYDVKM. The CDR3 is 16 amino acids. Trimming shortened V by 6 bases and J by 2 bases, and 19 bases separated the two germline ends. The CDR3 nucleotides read TGTGCCAGCAGCTTGGGGGAAGTAACAGGGAACTATGGCTACACCTTC. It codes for CASSLGEVTGNYGYTF.